This T cell receptor (beta chain) was obtained from a study of blood T cells in healthy people across ages. Alongside a J-beta primer mix, a sample-barcoded 5' primer served in a second PCR lasting about 7 to 12 cycles. All samples gave at least 3 million CDR3-containing paired-end reads. One entry per CDR3 protein results from TCRdb running MiXCR on the 5' RACE reads. The sample yields approximately 1.5 million distinct CDR3 sequences, 30% to 35% seen once. Findings of the study overall: Unknown donor CMV status possibly confounded expanded clonotype changes. Unsorted PBMC material precluded a definitive naive versus antigen-experienced comparison.

To note about this clonotype: Antigen: not known.

Germline trimming cut 2 bases from V and 11 bases from J; bases unmatched to any gene: 4. The CDR3 is made up of 14 amino acids. Germline lookup yields CDR1 KGHSH and CDR2 LQKENI. The origin of this receptor is a woman in her thirties in good health. The sequencing sample was made of blood. V gene TRBV18 combines with J gene TRBJ2-7; 15 positions agree with TRBD2. The CDR3 is CASSPGTSGGPEYF. Written as DNA, the CDR3 is TGTGCCAGCTCACCAGGGACTAGCGGGGGGCCGGAGTACTTC. The complete variable domain, with remaining parts taken from reference TRBV18 and TRBJ2-7, reads NAGVMQNPRHLVRRRGQEARLRCSPMKGHSHVYWYRQLPEEGLKFMVYLQKENIIDESGMPKERFSAEFPKEGPSILRIQQVVRGDSAAYFCASSPGTSGGPEYFGPGTRLTVT.